This passage covers 8 T cell receptor beta chains from one sample sequenced in a study of identical twins. TCRdb processed the 5' RACE reads anew with MiXCR; each CDR3 protein has one entry. The sample holds around 470,000 distinct CDR3 sequences, about 14% seen once. The data were also submitted as part of a second study, on yellow fever vaccine responses in identical twins.

Sequencing was carried out using CD4+ T cells sorted from blood. These receptors originate from a woman aged 18 to 35 in good health.

The genes are TRBV18 and TRBJ2-7; no firm D call. The CDR3 spans 12 residues. Germline values: CDR1 KGHSH, CDR2 LQKENI. V lost 3 bases and J lost 4, with 7 bases in between. The CDR3 loop reads CASSPVGYEQYF. As DNA, the CDR3 is TGTGCCAGCTCACCTGTGGGGTACGAGCAGTACTTC.

This clonotype has just a few counts. V usage is TRBV7-9 and J usage is TRBJ2-7; maybe TRBD2 (6 bases). V shed 6 bases and J shed 2 bases, with 14 bases lying between them. Per the germline V gene, CDR1 is SEHNR and CDR2 is FQNEAQ (reference sequence). This CDR3 is built from 14 residues. This CDR3 is CASRAGTATYEQYF. In DNA, the CDR3 is TGTGCCAGCAGGGCCGGGACTGCGACCTACGAGCAGTACTTC.

DNA of the CDR3: TGTGCCAGCAACCTAAGACAGGGGACAGATACGCAGTATTTT. This sequence encodes CASNLRQGTDTQYF. The chain links TRBV6-5 to TRBJ2-3, with 8 positions matching TRBD1. The CDR3 consists of 14 residues. V lost 7 bases, J lost 3 bases, and 6 bases stayed unmatched. Per germline, CDR1 MNHEY and CDR2 SVGAGI.

The rearrangement joins TRBV11-2 to TRBJ2-2; perhaps TRBD1 as D (5 bases). Looked up from germline, CDR1 is SGHAT and CDR2 is FQNNGV. Trimming stripped 0 bases from V and 4 bases from J, with 12 bases between. There are 16 residues in the CDR3. CDR3 residues: CASSLEGRALTGELFF. The CDR3 DNA follows: TGTGCCAGCAGCTTAGAAGGCAGGGCCCTCACCGGGGAGCTGTTTTTT.

This clonotype has only a few counts. V and J are TRBV7-8 and TRBJ2-1; D possibly corresponds to TRBD2 (6 bases). Trimming stripped 5 bases from V and 3 bases from J, with 14 bases between. Germline V gene lookup returns CDR1 SGHVS and CDR2 FQNEAQ. The CDR3 is made up of 15 amino acids. CDR3: CASSQSAGNYNEQFF. CDR3 bases: TGTGCCAGCAGCCAATCCGCGGGAAACTACAATGAGCAGTTCTTC.

This sequence joins TRBV4-3 and TRBJ2-3; 15 nucleotides align to TRBD2. The germline CDR1 and CDR2 sequences are LGHNA and YSLEER. This CDR3 is built from 18 residues. The V and J ends lost 2 bases and 5 bases, in that order; junction bases with no gene match: 8. The CDR3 region has the DNA TGCGCCAGCAGCCAACTTGTTCCGGGACTAGCGGGAGGAGATACGCAGTATTTT. Its protein is CASSQLVPGLAGGDTQYF.

The J gene is TRBJ2-5, the V gene TRBV12-3 or TRBV12-4; no firm D call. The CDR3 length is 15 residues. V was pared by 1 base and J by 4 bases, with 13 bases between. CDR3 bases: TGTGCCAGCAGTTTAGTAGCTAATGGTGGAGAGACCCAGTACTTC. This sequence encodes CASSLVANGGETQYF.

In its sample, this clonotype was seen a few times. J is TRBJ2-1 and V is TRBV29-1; 9 bases agree with TRBD2. CDR1 is SQVTM, CDR2 ANQGSEA, per germline. The CDR3 totals 13 residues. V lost 3 bases and J lost 8; bases outside the gene matches: 5. The CDR3 nucleotides read TGCAGCGTTGAGAGCGGGAGGAGTGATGAGCAGTTCTTC. Amino acid sequence: CSVESGRSDEQFF.